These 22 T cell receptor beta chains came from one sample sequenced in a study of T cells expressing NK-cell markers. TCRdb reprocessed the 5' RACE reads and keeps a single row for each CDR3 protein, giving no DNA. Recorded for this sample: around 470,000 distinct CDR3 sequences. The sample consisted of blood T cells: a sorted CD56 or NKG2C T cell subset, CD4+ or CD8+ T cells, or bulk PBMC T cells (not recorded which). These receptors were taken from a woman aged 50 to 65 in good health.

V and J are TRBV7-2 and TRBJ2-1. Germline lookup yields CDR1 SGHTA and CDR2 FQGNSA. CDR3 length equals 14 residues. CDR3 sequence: CASSALYGDNEQFF.

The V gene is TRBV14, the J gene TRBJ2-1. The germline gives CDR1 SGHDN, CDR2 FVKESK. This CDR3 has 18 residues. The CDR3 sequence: CASSQAIWNGTPYNEQFF.

CDR3 amino acids: CASRQTGEETQYF. The chain joins TRBV3-1 to TRBJ2-5; TCRdb indicates TRBD1, and absent DNA this call remains unverified. Germline CDR1 reads LGHDT; CDR2 reads YNNKEL (reference sequence). The CDR3 length is 13 residues.

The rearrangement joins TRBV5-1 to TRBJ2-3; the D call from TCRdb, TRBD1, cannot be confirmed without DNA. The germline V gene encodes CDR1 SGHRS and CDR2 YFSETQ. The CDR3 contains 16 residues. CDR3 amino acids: CASSFGTGPSTDTQYF.

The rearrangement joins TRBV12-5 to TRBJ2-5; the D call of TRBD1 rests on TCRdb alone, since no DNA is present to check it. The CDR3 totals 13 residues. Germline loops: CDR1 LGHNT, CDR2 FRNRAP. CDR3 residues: CASSGQYQETQYF.

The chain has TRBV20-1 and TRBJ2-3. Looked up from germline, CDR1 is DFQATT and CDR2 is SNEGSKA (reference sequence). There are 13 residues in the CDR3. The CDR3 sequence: CSASVEATDTQYF.

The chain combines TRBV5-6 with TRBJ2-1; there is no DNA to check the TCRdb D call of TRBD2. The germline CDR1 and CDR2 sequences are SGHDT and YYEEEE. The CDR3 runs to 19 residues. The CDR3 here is CASSLEIGLAGVTYNEQFF.

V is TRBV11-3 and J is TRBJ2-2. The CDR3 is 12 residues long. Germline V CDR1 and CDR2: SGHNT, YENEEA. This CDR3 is CASSLISGELFF.

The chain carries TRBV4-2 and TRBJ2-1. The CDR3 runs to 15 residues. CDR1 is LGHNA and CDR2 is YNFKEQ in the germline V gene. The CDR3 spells CASSQDGQGKNEQFF.

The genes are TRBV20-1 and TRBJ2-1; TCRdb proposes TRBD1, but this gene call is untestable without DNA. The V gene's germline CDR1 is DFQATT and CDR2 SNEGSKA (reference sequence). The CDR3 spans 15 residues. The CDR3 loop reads CSARDWAGTDNEQFF.

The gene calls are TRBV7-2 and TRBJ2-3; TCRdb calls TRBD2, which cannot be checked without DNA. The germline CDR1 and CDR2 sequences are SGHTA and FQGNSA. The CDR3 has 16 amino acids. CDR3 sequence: CASSPGTSGSMDTQYF.

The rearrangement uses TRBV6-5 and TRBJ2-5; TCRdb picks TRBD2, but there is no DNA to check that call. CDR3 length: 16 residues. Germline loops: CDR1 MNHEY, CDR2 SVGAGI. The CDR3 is CASSYGASGPWETQYF.

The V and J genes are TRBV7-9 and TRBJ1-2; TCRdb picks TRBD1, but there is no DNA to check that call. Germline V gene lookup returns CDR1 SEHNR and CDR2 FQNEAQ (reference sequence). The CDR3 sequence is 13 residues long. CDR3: CAVVETDFYGYTF.

CDR3 loop: CASSLVSGSAREQYF. J is TRBJ2-7 and V is TRBV5-6; TCRdb gives TRBD2 as the D gene, but with no DNA this cannot be confirmed. Germline CDR1 reads SGHDT; CDR2 reads YYEEEE. The CDR3 has 15 residues.

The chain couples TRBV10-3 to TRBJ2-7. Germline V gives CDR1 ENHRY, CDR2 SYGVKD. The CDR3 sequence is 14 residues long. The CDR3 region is CAISASGIFDEQYF.

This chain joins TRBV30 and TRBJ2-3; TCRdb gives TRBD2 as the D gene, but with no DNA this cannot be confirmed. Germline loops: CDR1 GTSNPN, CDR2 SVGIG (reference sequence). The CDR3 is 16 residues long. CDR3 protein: CAWSGGLAGGSDTQYF.

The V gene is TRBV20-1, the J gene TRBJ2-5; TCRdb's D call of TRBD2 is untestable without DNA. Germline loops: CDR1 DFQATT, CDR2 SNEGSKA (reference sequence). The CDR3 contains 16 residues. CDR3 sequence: CSARDGVAGARETQYF.

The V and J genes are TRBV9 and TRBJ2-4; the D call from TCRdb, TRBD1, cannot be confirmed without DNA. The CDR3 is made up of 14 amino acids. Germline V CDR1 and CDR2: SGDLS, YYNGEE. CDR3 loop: CASSLRQGPDIQYF. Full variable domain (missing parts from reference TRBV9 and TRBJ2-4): DSGVTQTPKHLITATGQRVTLRCSPRSGDLSVYWYQQSLDQGLQFLIQYYNGEERAKGNILERFSAQQFPDLHSELNLSSLELGDSALYFCASSLRQGPDIQYFGAGTRLSVL.

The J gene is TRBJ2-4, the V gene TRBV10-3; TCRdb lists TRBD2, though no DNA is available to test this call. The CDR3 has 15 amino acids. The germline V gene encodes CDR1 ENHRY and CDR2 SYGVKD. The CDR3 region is CAISQRGGEGNIQYF.

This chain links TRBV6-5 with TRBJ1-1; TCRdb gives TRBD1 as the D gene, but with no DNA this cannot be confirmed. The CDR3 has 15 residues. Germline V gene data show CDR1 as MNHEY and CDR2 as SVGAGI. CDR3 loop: CASSSVRGGGTEAFF.

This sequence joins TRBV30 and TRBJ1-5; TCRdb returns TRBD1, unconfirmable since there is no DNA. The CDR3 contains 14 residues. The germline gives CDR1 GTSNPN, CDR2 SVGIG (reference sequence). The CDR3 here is CAWSGGRGNQPQHF.

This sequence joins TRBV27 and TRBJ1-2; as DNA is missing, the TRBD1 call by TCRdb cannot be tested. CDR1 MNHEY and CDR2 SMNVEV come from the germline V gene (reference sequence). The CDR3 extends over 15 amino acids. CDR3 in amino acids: CASSSPGQGNYGYTF.